This T cell receptor (beta chain) derives from a study of blood T cells in healthy people across ages. This clonotype was detected a few times. The antigen is undetermined. Whole-study results and caveats: Comparison with aged donors showed that long-lived donors had more naive CD4+ cells and higher diversity. With age, beta diversity per million T cells declined roughly linearly, significantly by approximately 40. As naive T cell percentage varied, TCR beta diversity correlated strongly with it.

Through a sample-barcoded 5' primer and a J-beta primer mix, a second PCR was run for 7 to 11 cycles. Each CDR3 protein gets one entry after TCRdb re-called the 5' RACE reads with MiXCR. The top ten clones hold roughly 23% of a sample with 1.5 million to 2 million distinct CDR3 sequences, about 39% of them seen once. The CDR3 extends over 16 amino acids. Germline CDR1 and CDR2: LGHNT and FRNRAP. V was clipped by 0 bases and J by 4 bases, with 13 bases between them. Specimen: blood. This chain connects TRBV12-5 to TRBJ2-1; maybe TRBD2 (6 bases). The sequence was obtained from a human donor in good health. CDR3 bases: TGTGCTAGTGGTTTGGTACGAGGAGGGCTATACAATGAGCAGTTCTTC. It encodes CASGLVRGGLYNEQFF.